A single T cell receptor (beta chain) is shown here with its context. The data were taken from a study of shared clonotypes between healthy human individuals. Per the germline V gene, CDR1 is MNHEY and CDR2 is SMNVEV (reference sequence). The CDR3 length is 15 residues. V was pared by 3 bases and J by 10 bases, with 14 bases of the junction left unmatched. Data came from immunoSEQ multiplex PCR; TCRdb stores just in-frame clones and leaves some out. The sample has some 2,500,000 clones, roughly 92% seen once. The chain recombines TRBV27 with TRBJ1-1; 7 nucleotides agree with TRBD1. Sequencing input: naive CD4+ T cells from PBMCs. Documented subset: CD45RA+ positively selected. The sequence was obtained from a man between 18 and 35 years old in good health. Some clones in this sample may be carry-over from other donors' samples. CDR3 coding DNA: TGTGCCAGCAGTTTTTCGGTCGGACTCACAGGGGTAGCTTTCTTT. It codes for CASSFSVGLTGVAFF.